Listed below are T cell receptor beta chains from one sample, sequenced in a study of vaccination and CD4 T cells after COVID-19. These receptors have no identified antigens. TCRdb called the PCR reads again in MiXCR, with one record for every CDR3 protein. In the table there are some 15,000 distinct CDR3 sequences, 30% to 35% of which are singletons. The sequencing sample was made of cultured CD4+ T cells from blood. Receptors originate from a human donor with COVID-19. The CDR3 runs from the conserved cysteine through the conserved F or W. The D gene is left open where the match is weak. For some rows the clone size is stated as once, few or many, or as a class when expanded; others skip it.

>.|TRBJ1-1|.|TRBV30
CAWSGGRAEAFF
TGTGCCTGGAGCGGGGGGAGGGCTGAAGCTTTCTTT
>.|TRBJ1-1|.|TRBV7-9
CASSPYFVGEDTEAFF
TGTGCCAGCAGCCCTTACTTTGTAGGGGAAGACACTGAAGCTTTCTTT
>.|TRBJ1-2|few|TRBV5-6
CASSRRDSHGYTF
TGTGCCAGCAGCCGCCGGGACTCCCATGGCTACACCTTC
>TRBD1|TRBJ2-7|few|TRBV2
CASSPDRATYEQYF
TGTGCCAGCAGTCCTGACAGGGCCACCTACGAGCAGTACTTC
>.|TRBJ2-7|.|TRBV6-2/TRBV6-3
CASSPNRPYEQYF
TGTGCCAGCAGCCCAAATCGGCCCTACGAGCAGTACTTC
>.|TRBJ1-2|medium-sized|TRBV15
CATSEEERGGEGYTF
TGTGCCACCAGCGAAGAAGAACGGGGAGGAGAAGGCTACACCTTC
>.|TRBJ1-5|.|TRBV6-1
CASSEEFRGVRNQPQHF
TGTGCCAGCAGTGAAGAATTCCGAGGGGTTAGGAATCAGCCCCAGCATTTT
>TRBD2|TRBJ2-7|.|TRBV6-1
CASTNPQAGGPYEQYF
TGTGCCAGCACTAACCCCCAGGCGGGGGGCCCCTACGAGCAGTACTTC
>TRBD1|TRBJ1-6|.|TRBV12-5
CASGEKLRDRDSPLHF
TGTGCTAGTGGTGAGAAGCTCCGGGACAGGGATTCACCCCTCCACTTT
>.|TRBJ1-6|.|TRBV9
CASSPTQARGSPLHF
TGTGCCAGCAGCCCGACCCAGGCAAGGGGTTCACCCCTCCACTTT
>.|TRBJ2-5|few|TRBV15
CATSIPEGGQETQYF
TGTGCCACCAGCATCCCAGAGGGGGGCCAAGAGACCCAGTACTTC
>TRBD1|TRBJ1-5|.|TRBV19
CASQYTGENQPQHF
TGTGCCAGTCAGTACACAGGGGAAAATCAGCCCCAGCATTTT
>TRBD2|TRBJ2-2|few|TRBV11-2
CASSLTSGGSDTGELFF
TGTGCCAGCAGCTTAACTAGCGGGGGGTCGGACACCGGGGAGCTGTTTTTT
>.|TRBJ1-2|.|TRBV7-2
CASSAGVLGYTF
TGTGCCAGCAGCGCAGGGGTCTTAGGCTACACCTTC
>.|TRBJ1-5|.|TRBV25-1
CASSDRTAGNQPQHF
TGTGCCAGCAGTGACAGGACAGCAGGCAATCAGCCCCAGCATTTT
>.|TRBJ1-6|.|TRBV9
CASSVGPGSNVSPLHF
TGTGCCAGCAGCGTAGGACCAGGGAGTAACGTCTCACCCCTCCACTTT
>TRBD1|TRBJ1-2|few|TRBV24-1
CATSLTGDYGYTF
TGTGCCACCAGTTTGACAGGGGACTATGGCTACACCTTC
>TRBD1|TRBJ1-5|.|TRBV15
CATSRSVNRGRDQPQHF
TGTGCCACCAGCAGAAGTGTTAACAGGGGGCGCGATCAGCCCCAGCATTTT
>.|TRBJ1-3|few|TRBV19
CASTLGQSGNTIYF
TGTGCCAGTACCCTTGGACAGTCCGGAAACACCATATATTTT
>.|TRBJ1-1|.|TRBV11-3
CASSFMKNTEAFF
TGTGCCAGCAGCTTCATGAAGAACACTGAAGCTTTCTTT
>TRBD1|TRBJ1-5|.|TRBV4-3
CASSQTSGTGGGPQHF
TGCGCCAGCAGCCAAACCTCCGGGACAGGGGGCGGACCCCAGCATTTT